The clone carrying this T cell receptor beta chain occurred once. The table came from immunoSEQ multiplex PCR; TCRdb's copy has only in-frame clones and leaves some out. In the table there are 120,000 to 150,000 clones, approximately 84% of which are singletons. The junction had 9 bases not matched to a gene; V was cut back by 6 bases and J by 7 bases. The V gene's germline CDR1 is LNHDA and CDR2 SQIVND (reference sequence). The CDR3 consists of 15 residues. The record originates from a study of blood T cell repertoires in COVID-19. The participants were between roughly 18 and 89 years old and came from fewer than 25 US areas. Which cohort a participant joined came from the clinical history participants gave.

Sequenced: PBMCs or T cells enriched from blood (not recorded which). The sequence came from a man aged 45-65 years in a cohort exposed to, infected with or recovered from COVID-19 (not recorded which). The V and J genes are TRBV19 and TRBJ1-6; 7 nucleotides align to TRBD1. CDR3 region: CASSEGGQPNSPLHF. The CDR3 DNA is TGTGCCAGTAGCGAGGGGGGACAGCCAAATTCACCCCTCCACTTT.